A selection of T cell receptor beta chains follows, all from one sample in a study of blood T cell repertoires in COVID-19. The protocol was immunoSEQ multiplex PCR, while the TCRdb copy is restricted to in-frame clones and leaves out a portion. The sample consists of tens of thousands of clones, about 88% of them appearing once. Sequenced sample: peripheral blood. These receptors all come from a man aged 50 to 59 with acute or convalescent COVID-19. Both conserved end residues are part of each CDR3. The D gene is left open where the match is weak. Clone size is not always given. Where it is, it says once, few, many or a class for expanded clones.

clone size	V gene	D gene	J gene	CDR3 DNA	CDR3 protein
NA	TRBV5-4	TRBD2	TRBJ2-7	TGTGCCAGCAGCTTAGTAGCGGGGGCAAACGAGCAGTACTTC	CASSLVAGANEQYF
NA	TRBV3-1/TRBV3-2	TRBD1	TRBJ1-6	TGTGCCAGCAGACACAGGGGGGGAAATTCACCCCTCCACTTT	CASRHRGGNSPLHF
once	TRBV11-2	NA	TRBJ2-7	TGTGCCAGCAGCTCCTGGCCCAGGGGCAGATCCTACGAGCAGTACTTC	CASSSWPRGRSYEQYF
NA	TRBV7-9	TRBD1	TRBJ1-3	TGTGCCAGCAGCATGGCCGGGACAGGGGGAAACACCATATATTTT	CASSMAGTGGNTIYF
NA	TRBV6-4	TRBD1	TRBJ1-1	TGTGCCAGCAGTGACACTGACAGGGGAACTGAAGCTTTCTTT	CASSDTDRGTEAFF
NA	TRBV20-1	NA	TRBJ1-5	TGCAGTGCTAGTTCAGGGTCCGGTCAGCCCCAGCATTTT	CSASSGSGQPQHF
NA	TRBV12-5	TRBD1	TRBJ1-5	TGTGCTAGTGGTTTGGCCGGGACAGGGCGGTACCAGCCCCAGCATTTT	CASGLAGTGRYQPQHF
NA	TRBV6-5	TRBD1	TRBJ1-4	TGTGCCAGCAGTCACAGGGGCAATGAAAAACTGTTTTTT	CASSHRGNEKLFF
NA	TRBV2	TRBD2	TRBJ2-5	TGTGCCAGCTTCCGTTGGCTAGCGGGAGAAGAGACCCAGTACTTC	CASFRWLAGEETQYF
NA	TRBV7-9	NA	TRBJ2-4	TGTGCCAGCGGAGGGAATATGGGTAATAACATTCAGTACTTC	CASGGNMGNNIQYF
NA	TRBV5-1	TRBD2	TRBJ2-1	TGCGCCAGCAGCTTGCCCGGACTAGCGGGAGGAGGTGAGCAGTTCTTC	CASSLPGLAGGGEQFF
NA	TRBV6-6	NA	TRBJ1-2	TGTGCCAGCAGTCCCCGGGACAACCGGAAGAACTATGGCTACACCTTC	CASSPRDNRKNYGYTF
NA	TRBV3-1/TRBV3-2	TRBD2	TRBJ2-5	TGTGCCAGCAGCCAAGAAGGGCGGGGGAATTACCAAGAGACCCAGTACTTC	CASSQEGRGNYQETQYF
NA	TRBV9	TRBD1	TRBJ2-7	TGTGCCAGCAGCGCCTCCGCTACCGGGACAGCCTACGAGCAGTACTTC	CASSASATGTAYEQYF
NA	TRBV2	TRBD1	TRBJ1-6	TGTGCCAGCAGGGGCGACAGGGACTCACCCCTCCACTTT	CASRGDRDSPLHF
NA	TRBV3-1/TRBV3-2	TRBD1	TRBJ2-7	TGTGCCAGCAGCTTCGCACAGGGGTACGAGCAGTACTTC	CASSFAQGYEQYF
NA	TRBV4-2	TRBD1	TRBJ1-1	TGTGCCAGCAGCCAAGAGAGGACAGGGGGTGAAGCTTTCTTT	CASSQERTGGEAFF
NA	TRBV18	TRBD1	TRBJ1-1	TGTGCCAGCTCACCTGGACAGGGGGCAGGGAACACTGAAGCTTTCTTT	CASSPGQGAGNTEAFF
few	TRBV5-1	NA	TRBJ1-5	TGCGCCAGCAGCTTGGGGCCGTCGAGCAATCAGCCCCAGCATTTT	CASSLGPSSNQPQHF
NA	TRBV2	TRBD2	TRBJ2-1	TGTGCCAGCAGAGGACTAGCTAGGGAGGAGTTCTTC	CASRGLAREEFF
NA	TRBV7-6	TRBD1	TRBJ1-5	TGTGCCAGCAGCGCCGGGACAGGGGGCGGTCAGCCCCAGCATTTT	CASSAGTGGGQPQHF
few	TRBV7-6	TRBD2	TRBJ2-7	TGTGCCAGCAGCTTAGGGCGGGGGACCTACGAGCAGTACTTC	CASSLGRGTYEQYF
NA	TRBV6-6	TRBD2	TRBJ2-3	TGTGCCAGCGAACGGGACTATTCTACAGATACGCAGTATTTT	CASERDYSTDTQYF
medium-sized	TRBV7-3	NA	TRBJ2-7	TGTGCCAGCAGCTTTCGGGACATTTATACCTACGAGCAGTACTTC	CASSFRDIYTYEQYF
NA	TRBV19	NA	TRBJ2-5	TGTGCCAGTAGTAGTAATCAAGAGACCCAGTACTTC	CASSSNQETQYF
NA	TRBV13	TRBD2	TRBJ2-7	TGTGCCAGCAGCTTAAGGGCTAGCGGGAGGAGGTCCTACGAGCAGTACTTC	CASSLRASGRRSYEQYF
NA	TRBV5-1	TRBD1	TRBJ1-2	TGCGCCAGCAGCCGCGGGACAGGGGTGGTCTATGGCTACACCTTC	CASSRGTGVVYGYTF
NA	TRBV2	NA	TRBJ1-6	TGTGCCAGCAGTGAACTGGGCAGGGGTAATTCACCCCTCCACTTT	CASSELGRGNSPLHF
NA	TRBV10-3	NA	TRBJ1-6	NA	CAVGPGENSPLHF
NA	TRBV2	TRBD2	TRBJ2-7	TGTGCCAGCAGTGATTCACTAGCGGGAGCCCGGGATGGCGAGCAGTACTTC	CASSDSLAGARDGEQYF
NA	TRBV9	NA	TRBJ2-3	TGTGCCAGCAGCGTAGTTACTTCCGGTGGCACAGATACGCAGTATTTT	CASSVVTSGGTDTQYF
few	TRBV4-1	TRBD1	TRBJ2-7	TGCGCCAGCAGCATCCGACAGGGGCCCTACGAGCAGTACTTC	CASSIRQGPYEQYF
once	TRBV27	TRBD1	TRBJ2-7	TGTGCCAGCAGTTTTACCAGGGGGTACGAGCAGTACTTC	CASSFTRGYEQYF
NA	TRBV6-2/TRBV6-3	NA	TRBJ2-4	TGTGCCAGCAGTTACTCATCAGGGGAGATCGCCAAAAACATTCAGTACTTC	CASSYSSGEIAKNIQYF
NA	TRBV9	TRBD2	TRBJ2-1	TGTGCCAGCAGCGTCCGTAGCGGGAGCTCCTACAATGAGCAGTTCTTC	CASSVRSGSSYNEQFF
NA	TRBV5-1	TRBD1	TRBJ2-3	TGCGCCAGCAGCTTGGGGGGACAGGGGCCAGATACGCAGTATTTT	CASSLGGQGPDTQYF
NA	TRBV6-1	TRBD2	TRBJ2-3	TGTGCCAGCAGTGAATTAGCGGGAGGGCCGGCAGATACGCAGTATTTT	CASSELAGGPADTQYF
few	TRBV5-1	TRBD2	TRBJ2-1	TGCGCCAGCAGCTTGGCCGGGAGGCCAAATGAGCAGTTCTTC	CASSLAGRPNEQFF
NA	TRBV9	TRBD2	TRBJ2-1	TGTGCCAGCAGCCCCTCTCAACTAGCGGGAGGCTTTCATGAGCAGTTCTTC	CASSPSQLAGGFHEQFF
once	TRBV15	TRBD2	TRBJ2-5	TGTGCCACCAGCAGAGGGAGCGGGAGACGAGAGACCCAGTACTTC	CATSRGSGRRETQYF
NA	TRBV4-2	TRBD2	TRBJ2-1	TGTGCCAGCAGCCAAGACCTCGGGGGAGGGCAGAAGGATGAGCAGTTCTTC	CASSQDLGGGQKDEQFF
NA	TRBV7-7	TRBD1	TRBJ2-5	TGTGCCAGCAGCTTAGACAGACAGGGGCAAGAGACCCAGTACTTC	CASSLDRQGQETQYF
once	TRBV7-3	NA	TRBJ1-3	TGTGCCAGCAGCTTACAGGGTTTCAGCTCTGGAAACACCATATATTTT	CASSLQGFSSGNTIYF
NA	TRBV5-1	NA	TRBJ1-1	TGCGCCAGCAGCTTGGCGGGGATAAACACTGAAGCTTTCTTT	CASSLAGINTEAFF
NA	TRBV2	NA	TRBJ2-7	TGTGCCAGCAGTGAAGACAGGGTGGGGGAGCAGTACTTC	CASSEDRVGEQYF
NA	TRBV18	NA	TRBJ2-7	TGTGCCAGCTCACGACAAGACACAGACTACGAGCAGTACTTC	CASSRQDTDYEQYF
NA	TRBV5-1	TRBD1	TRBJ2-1	TGCGCCAGCCAGCCGGACAGGAGATACAATGAGCAGTTCTTC	CASQPDRRYNEQFF
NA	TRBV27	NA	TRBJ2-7	TGTGCCAGCAGTGCGAGGGGGGGGAGTGAGCAGTACTTC	CASSARGGSEQYF
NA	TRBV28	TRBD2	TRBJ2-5	TGTGCCAGCAGTGAGACCGGGGGGGAGACCCAGTACTTC	CASSETGGETQYF
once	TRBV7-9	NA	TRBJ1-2	TGTGCCAGCAGCTCCGGTGGGGGCGCTAACTATGGCTACACCTTC	CASSSGGGANYGYTF
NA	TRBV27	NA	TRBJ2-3	TGTGCCAGCAGTGAATTCGGAGATACGCAGTATTTT	CASSEFGDTQYF
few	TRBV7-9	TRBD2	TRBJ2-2	TGTGCCAGCAGCCGTTTGGGGAGCGGGAGGCTGGCCGGGGAGCTGTTTTTT	CASSRLGSGRLAGELFF
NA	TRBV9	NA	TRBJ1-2	TGTGCCAGCAGCGTAGGCTACTCGGGGGGCGCTAACTATGGCTACACCTTC	CASSVGYSGGANYGYTF
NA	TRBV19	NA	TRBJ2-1	TGTGCCAGTAGTTTCATTAACACCTACAATGAGCAGTTCTTC	CASSFINTYNEQFF
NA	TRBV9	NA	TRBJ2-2	TGTGCCAGCAGCCAACGACAGGAGAACACCGGGGAGCTGTTTTTT	CASSQRQENTGELFF
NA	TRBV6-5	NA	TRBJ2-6	TGTGCCATAGCACAGGCCCACTCTGGGGCCAACGTCCTGACTTTC	CAIAQAHSGANVLTF
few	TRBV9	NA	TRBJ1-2	TGTGCCAGCAGCGACCCGGGAAGGCACGGCTACACCTTC	CASSDPGRHGYTF